Presented here are 17 T cell receptor beta chains from one specimen sequenced in a study of T cells in tuberculosis. Repertoires were generated with immunoSEQ multiplex PCR, while TCRdb's copy carries only in-frame clones and drops some. The repertoire holds about 59,000 clones, with 81% as singletons. Sorting used thawed, overnight-rested PBMC stained with anti-CD3, a viability dye and GMM-loaded CD1B tetramer. The lipid loaded on the CD1B tetramers was C32 glucose monomycolate from Rhodococcus equi. Sequenced: CD1b-GMM tetramer-negative cells sorted from PBMCs. These receptors all stem from an adult woman with latent tuberculosis.

This chain connects TRBV6-5 to TRBJ2-5; 10 bases fit TRBD2. Germline CDR1 and CDR2: MNHEY and SVGAGI. The CDR3 consists of 15 residues. Trimming cost V 5 bases and J 3 bases; bases outside gene matches: 6. This chain's CDR3 is CASSLSGGAEETQYF. The CDR3 DNA sequence: TGTGCCAGCAGTCTGAGCGGGGGGGCCGAAGAGACCCAGTACTTC.

The gene calls are TRBV18 and TRBJ1-2; 7 bases fit TRBD1. This CDR3 has 13 amino acids. Unmatched junction bases numbered 2, after V lost 1 base and J lost 6 bases. Germline CDR1 and CDR2: KGHSH and LQKENI. The CDR3 spells CASSPQGANGYTF. The CDR3 DNA reads TGTGCCAGCTCACCACAGGGGGCGAATGGCTACACCTTC. Combining the CDR3 with reference TRBV18 and TRBJ1-2 gives the whole variable domain NAGVMQNPRHLVRRRGQEARLRCSPMKGHSHVYWYRQLPEEGLKFMVYLQKENIIDESGMPKERFSAEFPKEGPSILRIQQVVRGDSAAYFCASSPQGANGYTFGSGTRLTVV.

This chain uses TRBV6-5 with TRBJ2-7, with TRBD1 as a possible D gene (5 bases). This CDR3 comprises 15 residues. The V end was cut by 6 bases, the J end by 6 bases, with 21 bases between. Germline CDR1 and CDR2: MNHEY and SVGAGI. The CDR3 region is CASSLNRPMISEQYF. The CDR3, as DNA: TGTGCCAGCAGCCTCAACAGGCCGATGATAAGCGAGCAGTACTTC.

The rearrangement uses TRBV5-1 and TRBJ2-3; 8 bases match TRBD2. Per the germline V gene, CDR1 is SGHRS and CDR2 is YFSETQ. V dropped 4 bases and J dropped 6; count of bases not matched to a gene: 10. This CDR3 region has 15 residues. CDR3 bases: TGCGCCAGCAGCGGGGCGGGGGGCACAACTGATACGCAGTATTTT. This encodes CASSGAGGTTDTQYF.

The CDR3 loop reads CATSRTQGTEAFF. CDR3 nucleotide sequence: TGTGCCACCAGCAGAACCCAGGGGACTGAAGCTTTCTTT. This chain joins TRBV15 and TRBJ1-1; D is possibly TRBD1 (6 bases). Germline CDR1 and CDR2: LNHNV and YYDKDF (reference sequence). This CDR3 is 13 amino acids long. The ends were cut back, 2 bases at V and 5 bases at J, with 9 bases in the middle.

The rearrangement links TRBV18 to TRBJ1-2, with D perhaps matching TRBD1 (6 bases). CDR3 size: 13 residues. Trimming took off 3 bases at V and 8 bases at J, with 13 bases between the two ends. The germline CDR1 and CDR2 sequences are KGHSH and LQKENI. The CDR3 bases are TGTGCCAGCTCACCGGGGGGGCTGAAGGGCTACACCTTC. This gives the protein CASSPGGLKGYTF.

There are a few counts of this clone. The rearrangement uses TRBV7-9 and TRBJ2-1, with D possibly being TRBD2 (6 bases). With 4 bases removed from V and 0 bases from J, the gap between germline ends came to 19 bases. This CDR3 has 18 amino acids. Germline CDR1 reads SEHNR; CDR2 reads FQNEAQ (reference sequence). This CDR3 is CASSSVWAHGSSYNEQFF. The DNA of the CDR3 is TGTGCCAGCAGCTCAGTTTGGGCCCACGGGAGCTCCTACAATGAGCAGTTCTTC.

In DNA form, the CDR3 reads TGTGCCAGTAGTGAAAATAAGCAGGGTCGGAATGAGCAGTTCTTC. As protein: CASSENKQGRNEQFF. The gene calls are TRBV19 and TRBJ2-1; possibly TRBD1 for D (5 bases). CDR3 size: 15 residues. Germline CDR1 is LNHDA and CDR2 is SQIVND (reference sequence). The V gene lost 5 bases and the J gene lost 7 bases, with 18 bases spanning the gap.

The chain has TRBV5-4 and TRBJ1-1; D call uncertain. This CDR3 is 14 amino acids long. Germline V gene sequence: CDR1 SGHNT, CDR2 YYREEE (reference sequence). V lost 0 bases and J lost 7, with 13 bases in between. CDR3 sequence reads: CASSLGGQAFEAFF. CDR3 coding DNA: TGTGCCAGCAGCTTGGGCGGGCAGGCCTTTGAAGCTTTCTTT.

The rearrangement links TRBV5-1 to TRBJ2-2; no clear D. This CDR3 spans 13 amino acids. Germline CDR1 reads SGHRS; CDR2 reads YFSETQ. Trimming shortened V by 0 bases and J by 5 bases, and 5 bases separated the two germline ends. CDR3 coding DNA: TGCGCCAGCAGCTTGGGAGAGACCGGGGAGCTGTTTTTT. It translates to CASSLGETGELFF.

The CDR3 nucleotides are TGTGCCAGCACCCAGGGGCTCACTGGAAACACCATATATTTT. Protein: CASTQGLTGNTIYF. The chain recombines TRBV7-2 with TRBJ1-3, with a weak D call TRBD1 (6 bases). In germline, CDR1 is SGHTA, CDR2 FQGNSA. The CDR3 consists of 14 residues. Trimming removed 7 bases at V and 2 bases at J, with 12 bases between. Full variable domain (outside the CDR3, taken from reference TRBV7-2 and TRBJ1-3): GAGVSQSPSNKVTEKGKDVELRCDPISGHTALYWYRQSLGQGLEFLIYFQGNSAPDKSGLPSDRFSAERTGGSVSTLTIQRTQQEDSAVYLCASTQGLTGNTIYFGEGSWLTVV.

The genes are TRBV5-6 and TRBJ2-3; 13 bases align to TRBD2. The CDR3 consists of 16 residues. Germline lookup yields CDR1 SGHDT and CDR2 YYEEEE. Unmatched junction bases numbered 1, after V lost 0 bases and J lost 3 bases. The CDR3 DNA is TGTGCCAGCAGCTTGGGGGGACTAGCGGGAACAGATACGCAGTATTTT. This sequence encodes CASSLGGLAGTDTQYF.

The rearrangement uses TRBV9 and TRBJ2-3, with 15 nucleotides matching TRBD2. This CDR3 contains 18 residues. The ends lost 4 bases at V and 1 base at J; junction bases unmatched: 7. Germline V gives CDR1 SGDLS, CDR2 YYNGEE. In nucleotides, the CDR3 is TGTGCCAGCAGCCGGGGGACTAGCGGGGGGACCGGCACAGATACGCAGTATTTT. This gives the protein CASSRGTSGGTGTDTQYF. Based on the CDR3 plus reference TRBV9 and TRBJ2-3, the full variable domain is DSGVTQTPKHLITATGQRVTLRCSPRSGDLSVYWYQQSLDQGLQFLIQYYNGEERAKGNILERFSAQQFPDLHSELNLSSLELGDSALYFCASSRGTSGGTGTDTQYFGPGTRLTVL.

This chain uses TRBV19 with TRBJ2-6, with D possibly being TRBD2 (5 bases). V lost 1 base and J 1 base, leaving 8 bases between the germline ends. Germline CDR1 is LNHDA and CDR2 is SQIVND (reference sequence). This CDR3 has 16 amino acids. The CDR3 region has the DNA TGTGCCAGTAGTATAGGGTCGGGGTCTGGGGCCAACGTCCTGACTTTC. This translates into CASSIGSGSGANVLTF.

The V and J genes are TRBV11-1 and TRBJ2-1; 14 bases fit TRBD2. The junction had 3 bases not matched to a gene; V was cut back by 5 bases and J by 6 bases. Germline loops: CDR1 SGHAT, CDR2 FQDESV (reference sequence). CDR3 length: 15 residues. CDR3 in amino acids: CASSRLAGGPNEQFF. The CDR3 nucleotides are TGTGCCAGCAGCCGACTAGCGGGAGGGCCCAATGAGCAGTTCTTC.

J is TRBJ2-5 and V is TRBV28; 11 positions agree with TRBD1. Trimming at V came to 6 bases and at J to 3 bases, leaving 6 bases not matched to a gene. CDR3 length equals 15 residues. The germline gives CDR1 MDHEN, CDR2 SYDVKM. CDR3 sequence (DNA): TGTGCCAGCAGGGACCGGGACAGGGGGGAAGAGACCCAGTACTTC. Translating it yields CASRDRDRGEETQYF.

The rearrangement links TRBV7-9 to TRBJ2-7; 7 bases line up with TRBD2. V lost 3 bases, J lost 3 bases, and 2 bases stayed unmatched. The CDR3 covers 13 residues. Germline lookup yields CDR1 SEHNR and CDR2 FQNEAQ (reference sequence). The CDR3, as DNA: TGTGCCAGCAGCTTGGGAGGGAACTACGAGCAGTACTTC. Its translation is CASSLGGNYEQYF.